Shown below are 27 T cell receptor beta chains from a single sample sequenced in a study of T-cell memory formation after mild COVID-19. TCRdb fed the 5' RACE reads into MiXCR, producing one record per CDR3 protein. The profile covers about 240,000 distinct CDR3 sequences, with over 9% appearing a single time and roughly 21% taken by the ten largest. Sequencing used PBMCs or a T cell subset sorted from them (not recorded which). These receptors were collected from a man aged 18 to 30 who had mild COVID-19 (a few samples of this study predate the infection). Cell type and time point are not known.

There are a few counts of this clonotype. The chain uses TRBV7-3 and TRBJ2-7; 7 bases agree with TRBD1. V shed 7 bases and J 3 bases; nucleotides not matched to a gene: 12. Germline V gives CDR1 SGHTA, CDR2 FQGTGA. The CDR3 consists of 15 residues. The CDR3 region has the DNA TGTGCCAGCAACCCACCGCCGGGACAGCACTACGAGCAGTACGTC. It translates to CASNPPPGQHYEQYV.

This clonotype was picked up a small number of times. The V call is TRBV4-2, the J call TRBJ2-3, with D maybe TRBD1 (5 bases). The CDR3 sequence is 16 residues long. Germline-derived CDR1 and CDR2 are LGHNA and YNFKEQ. V was clipped by 1 base and J by 4 bases, with 15 bases between them. CDR3: CASSQAKQVVSDTQYF. The CDR3 coding sequence is TGTGCCAGCAGCCAAGCGAAACAGGTCGTCTCAGATACGCAGTATTTT.

The sample holds a few counts of this clonotype. An end of the junction differs from the germline gene, which may be a read error. V is TRBV5-4 and J is TRBJ2-3; D may be TRBD1 (5 bases). CDR1 is SGHNT, CDR2 YYREEE, per germline (reference sequence). The CDR3 is made up of 16 amino acids. CDR3 sequence: CASSSVGKGYTDKQYF. As DNA, the CDR3 is TGTGCCAGCAGCTCTGTTGGGAAGGGGTACACAGATAAGCAGTATTTT.

A few counts support this clonotype. The junction and the germline gene differ at one end; a read error may be behind it. This chain joins TRBV12-3 or TRBV12-4 and TRBJ1-1; a possible D gene is TRBD1 (5 bases). CDR3 size: 12 residues. The CDR3 here is CASSLAGTDAFF. In nucleotides, the CDR3 is TGTGCCAGCAGTTTAGCGGGGACTGATGCTTTCTTT.

This clonotype was seen a handful of times. The chain recombines TRBV12-5 with TRBJ2-3; D possibly corresponds to TRBD2 (7 bases). The CDR3 runs 15 residues. CDR1 LGHNT and CDR2 FRNRAP come from the germline V gene. The V end lost 1 base, the J end lost 2 bases, and 10 bases lay between the germline ends. The CDR3 protein is CASGLGGGNTDTQYF. In DNA, the CDR3 is TGTGCTAGTGGTTTGGGGGGGGGCAACACAGATACGCAGTATTTT.

This clonotype was detected a few times. The chain couples TRBV20-1 to TRBJ2-1; 11 bases are shared with TRBD2. Germline CDR1 reads DFQATT; CDR2 reads SNEGSKA (reference sequence). With 3 bases clipped from V and 6 bases from J, the junction kept 4 bases outside the gene matches. CDR3 length equals 14 residues. In DNA, the CDR3 is TGCAGTGCTAGCACAGGGACTAGCGGCAATGAGCAGTTCTTC. This translates into CSASTGTSGNEQFF.

This clonotype was seen a single time. The CDR3 region has the DNA TGTGCCAGCAGCCAAGACAGGGTCTTCCGGTCGGGGGAGACCCAGTACTTC. It is translated as CASSQDRVFRSGETQYF. The chain couples TRBV3-1 to TRBJ2-5; D might be TRBD1 or TRBD2, each matching 5 bases. V lost 0 bases and J 5 bases, leaving 19 bases between the germline ends. The CDR3 spans 17 residues. Germline values: CDR1 LGHDT, CDR2 YNNKEL (reference sequence).

The chain combines TRBV20-1 with TRBJ2-5, with 7 bases matching TRBD1. The V segment lost 3 bases and the J segment 7 bases; nucleotides outside the gene matches: 8. Germline V gene lookup returns CDR1 DFQATT and CDR2 SNEGSKA (reference sequence). This CDR3 has 13 amino acids. CDR3 residues: CSASRQGYGTQYF. Here the CDR3 DNA reads TGCAGTGCTAGCAGACAGGGTTACGGGACCCAGTACTTC.

This clonotype was seen only a few times. The CDR3 reads CASSYRGNEQYV. As DNA, the CDR3 is TGTGCCAGCAGTTACCGAGGGAACGAGCAGTACGTC. The chain employs TRBV6-2 or TRBV6-3 and TRBJ2-7; D perhaps matches TRBD2 (5 bases). V lost 2 bases, J lost 5 bases, and 7 bases lay in between. In germline, CDR1 is MNHEY, CDR2 SVGEGT. The length of the CDR3 is 12 residues.

The rearrangement joins TRBV20-1 to TRBJ2-5; no definite D call. CDR3 length: 16 amino acids. Germline lookup yields CDR1 DFQATT and CDR2 SNEGSKA (reference sequence). Trimming pared 0 bases from V and 5 bases from J, leaving 19 bases between. CDR3 in DNA: TGCAGTGCTAGAGATTTGCGGTCAGCTAAGTTGGAGACCCAGTACTTC. This translates into CSARDLRSAKLETQYF.

The table lists this clonotype with many counts. The V gene is TRBV6-4, the J gene TRBJ2-1; 7 nucleotides align to TRBD2. CDR3 length: 13 residues. Germline V gene sequence: CDR1 MRHNA, CDR2 SNTAGT. The V and J ends lost 3 bases and 9 bases, in that order; junction bases with no gene match: 5. In nucleotides, the CDR3 is TGTGCCAGCAGTGATACTAGCGTTTCTGAGCAGTTCTTC. Translated: CASSDTSVSEQFF.

This clonotype has only a few counts. The chain combines TRBV6-5 with TRBJ1-1; the D is unclear. Per the germline V gene, CDR1 is MNHEY and CDR2 is SVGAGI. Deletions cut 5 bases from V and 4 bases from J, with 14 bases between. The CDR3 is 14 residues long. The CDR3 DNA sequence: TGTGCCAGCAGTACACCCCGGCGGTTCACTGAAGCTTTCTTT. Its translation is CASSTPRRFTEAFF.

In its sample, this clonotype was seen a few times. The CDR3 spells CASSQLGLAGMETQYF. The CDR3 DNA sequence: TGCGCCAGCAGCCAACTCGGACTAGCGGGGATGGAGACCCAGTACTTC. This chain joins TRBV4-1 and TRBJ2-5; 12 positions match TRBD2. The V gene end was trimmed by 2 bases and the J gene end by 5 bases; junction bases not matched to a gene: 6. Germline V CDR1 and CDR2: MGHRA, YSYEKL. The CDR3 totals 16 residues.

In this sample, this clonotype turned up many times. Here the CDR3 reads CASSLRRTGPRPEYF. CDR3 in DNA: TGCGCCAGCAGCTTGCGCCGGACAGGGCCTAGGCCGGAGTACTTC. The V call is TRBV5-1, the J call TRBJ2-5; 8 bases agree with TRBD1. The V segment lost 1 base and the J segment 12 bases; nucleotides outside the gene matches: 14. The germline CDR1 and CDR2 sequences are SGHRS and YFSETQ. This CDR3 has 15 amino acids.

Many counts were recorded for this clonotype. The chain carries TRBV5-1 and TRBJ2-2, with D perhaps matching TRBD1 (6 bases). The CDR3 is made up of 15 amino acids. The V end lost 1 base, the J end lost 1 base, and 8 bases lay between the germline ends. In germline, CDR1 is SGHRS, CDR2 YFSETQ. CDR3 protein: CASSLLTGNTGELFF. CDR3 DNA sequence: TGCGCCAGCAGCTTGCTGACAGGGAACACCGGGGAGCTGTTTTTT. Full variable domain (missing parts from reference TRBV5-1 and TRBJ2-2): KAGVTQTPRYLIKTRGQQVTLSCSPISGHRSVSWYQQTPGQGLQFLFEYFSETQRNKGNFPGRFSGRQFSNSRSEMNVSTLELGDSALYLCASSLLTGNTGELFFGEGSRLTVL.

The genes are TRBV19 and TRBJ1-1, with TRBD1 identical over 8 bases. J gave up 5 bases and V 3 bases, and 8 bases lay outside the gene matches. Germline V gene sequence: CDR1 LNHDA, CDR2 SQIVND (reference sequence). The CDR3 spans 15 residues. The CDR3 bases are TGTGCCAGTAGTATCTCCGGACAGGGTTTTACTGAAGCTTTCTTT. Residues: CASSISGQGFTEAFF.

The rearrangement links TRBV7-6 to TRBJ1-1; D might be TRBD1 (6 bases). Germline assignment: CDR1 SGHVS and CDR2 FNYEAQ. Trimming took 5 bases from V and 1 from J, leaving 17 bases between them. This CDR3 spans 16 amino acids. The CDR3 sequence: CASSPYQGRGNTEAFF. CDR3 nucleotide sequence: TGTGCCAGCAGCCCCTACCAGGGGCGCGGGAACACTGAAGCTTTCTTT.

This clonotype has just a few counts. V is TRBV5-1 and J is TRBJ2-3; D is unclear. Germline-derived CDR1 and CDR2 are SGHRS and YFSETQ. The length of the CDR3 is 12 residues. The V and J ends lost 4 bases and 6 bases respectively, with 9 bases between them. This chain's CDR3 is CASSAYIDTQYF. CDR3 nucleotides: TGCGCCAGCAGCGCTTACATTGATACGCAGTATTTT.

The rearrangement joins TRBV10-3 to TRBJ2-7; 7 bases are shared with TRBD1. Germline V gene lookup returns CDR1 ENHRY and CDR2 SYGVKD. CDR3 length: 16 residues. J was trimmed by 1 base and V by 2 bases; bases with no gene match: 8. The CDR3 bases are TGTGCCATCAGTGAGCCCCTTGGCAGGGGGTCCTACGAGCAGTACTTC. Its translation: CAISEPLGRGSYEQYF.

The chain has TRBV28 and TRBJ2-5; 9 bases agree with TRBD1. CDR1 and CDR2 from the germline V gene are MDHEN and SYDVKM. V dropped 2 bases and J dropped 5; count of bases not matched to a gene: 3. The CDR3 has 14 residues. The CDR3 coding sequence is TGTGCCAGCAGTTTACCGACAGGGGGTGAGACCCAGTACTTC. Its translation: CASSLPTGGETQYF.

This rearrangement joins TRBV24-1 to TRBJ2-4, with D perhaps TRBD1 or TRBD2 (5 bases each). The V gene's germline CDR1 is KGHDR and CDR2 SFDVKD. The CDR3 is 13 amino acids. V was cut by 5 bases and J by 7 bases, with 11 bases left in between. Here the CDR3 reads CATSAPGSNIQYF. CDR3 coding DNA: TGTGCCACCAGTGCCCCAGGGAGTAACATTCAGTACTTC.

V and J are TRBV6-2 or TRBV6-3 and TRBJ2-2; no firm D call. The CDR3 runs to 13 residues. Trimming pared 3 bases from V and 5 bases from J, leaving 7 bases between. Germline loops: CDR1 MNHEY, CDR2 SVGEGT. The CDR3 sequence: CASSYSRTGELFF. In DNA form, the CDR3 reads TGTGCCAGCAGTTATTCCAGAACCGGGGAGCTGTTTTTT.

The chain links TRBV4-3 to TRBJ2-3; 7 bases are a match to TRBD2. The J segment lost 0 bases and the V segment lost 3 bases, leaving 12 bases of the junction unmatched. The CDR3 runs to 18 residues. Germline CDR1 reads LGHNA; CDR2 reads YSLEER. CDR3 nucleotide sequence: TGCGCCAGCAGCCAGGATCTCAAAAGCGGGGTTAGCACAGATACGCAGTATTTT. Translated, it gives CASSQDLKSGVSTDTQYF.

This clonotype has more than one count but fewer than ten. V gene TRBV7-2 combines with J gene TRBJ2-7; D may be TRBD2 (5 bases). The length of the CDR3 is 13 residues. Germline CDR1 is SGHTA and CDR2 is FQGNSA. V gave up 0 bases and J gave up 4 bases, with 7 bases separating them. CDR3 loop: CASSLATGYEQYF. As DNA, the CDR3 is TGTGCCAGCAGCTTAGCAACGGGGTACGAGCAGTACTTC.

This clonotype appeared a few times. This chain connects TRBV2 to TRBJ2-4; no firm D call. V was cut by 3 bases and J by 0 bases, with 9 bases left in between. There are 15 residues in the CDR3. The germline V gene encodes CDR1 SNHLY and CDR2 FYNNEI. CDR3 amino acids: CASSDPSGAKNIQYF. CDR3 sequence (DNA): TGTGCCAGCAGTGACCCGTCAGGAGCCAAAAACATTCAGTACTTC.

CDR3 residues: CASSFRTSEASGNTIYF. The CDR3 coding sequence is TGTGCCAGCAGCTTCCGGACCTCCGAGGCCTCTGGAAACACCATATATTTT. The chain has TRBV7-9 and TRBJ1-3; no reliable D call. Germline V CDR1 and CDR2: SEHNR, FQNEAQ (reference sequence). This CDR3 region has 17 residues. Trimming shortened V by 3 bases and J by 0 bases, and 15 bases separated the two germline ends.

This chain joins TRBV5-5 and TRBJ2-3; 7 positions agree with TRBD2. There are 16 residues in the CDR3. J was trimmed by 0 bases and V by 4 bases; bases with no gene match: 8. The germline V gene encodes CDR1 SGHKS and CDR2 YYEKEE (reference sequence). CDR3 protein: CASSTGLERSTDTQYF. For the CDR3, the DNA is TGTGCCAGCAGCACCGGACTAGAGAGGAGCACAGATACGCAGTATTTT.